One sample yielded the 8 T cell receptor beta chains listed below, sequenced in a study of blood T cells in healthy people across ages. The authors ran a second PCR of about 6 to 11 cycles using a sample-barcoded 5' primer and a J-beta primer mix. Each CDR3 protein gets one entry after TCRdb re-called the 5' RACE reads with MiXCR. This table has roughly 550,000 distinct CDR3 sequences, less than 25% appearing once. These data were likewise used in another study, on T cells of mothers and their children.

Sequencing was performed on blood. These receptor sequences come from a boy younger than 18 in good health.

The table lists this clonotype with a few counts. The genes are TRBV18 and TRBJ1-5; 7 positions agree with TRBD1. The germline CDR1 and CDR2 sequences are KGHSH and LQKENI. The CDR3 contains 15 residues. Germline trimming cut 2 bases from V and 3 bases from J; bases unmatched to any gene: 4. The CDR3 protein is CASSPRQGDNQPQHF. CDR3 nucleotides: TGTGCCAGCTCACCAAGACAGGGTGACAATCAGCCCCAGCATTTT.

The chain carries TRBV18 and TRBJ2-3; tentative D call: TRBD2 (5 bases). There are 15 residues in the CDR3. Looked up from germline, CDR1 is KGHSH and CDR2 is LQKENI. V lost 1 base and J 2 bases, leaving 10 bases between the germline ends. The CDR3 here is CASSPRSSATDTQYF. The CDR3 DNA is TGTGCCAGCTCACCACGTAGTAGCGCCACAGATACGCAGTATTTT. Together with reference TRBV18 and TRBJ2-3, the CDR3 gives the full variable domain: NAGVMQNPRHLVRRRGQEARLRCSPMKGHSHVYWYRQLPEEGLKFMVYLQKENIIDESGMPKERFSAEFPKEGPSILRIQQVVRGDSAAYFCASSPRSSATDTQYFGPGTRLTVL.

The chain is built from TRBV29-1 and TRBJ2-3, with D uncertain. V was shortened by 4 bases and J by 9 bases, with 14 bases between the two germline ends. The CDR3 sequence is 12 residues long. Per the germline V gene, CDR1 is SQVTM and CDR2 is ANQGSEA. CDR3 residues: CSVAVPAGTQYF. The CDR3 DNA sequence: TGCAGCGTTGCGGTTCCTGCAGGCACGCAGTATTTT.

The genes are TRBV6-6 and TRBJ2-7, with TRBD1 matching over 7 bases. Losses at the gene ends were 8 bases for V and 4 bases for J; bases not matched to a gene: 11. This CDR3 is 14 amino acids long. In germline, CDR1 is MNHNY, CDR2 SVGAGI (reference sequence). The CDR3 spells CASGVSGGFYEQYF. Written as DNA, the CDR3 is TGTGCCAGCGGAGTATCAGGGGGTTTTTACGAGCAGTACTTC.

The chain combines TRBV10-3 with TRBJ2-1, with a possible D match to TRBD2 (5 bases). The tail of the sequence fits TRBJ2-7 better, so the J call may be wrong. The CDR3 is made up of 16 amino acids. CDR1 and CDR2 from the germline V gene are ENHRY and SYGVKD. CDR3 in DNA: TGTGCCATCAGTGAGTCGTCGGGCCGTTACGCGGGCGAGCAGTACTTC. Amino acids: CAISESSGRYAGEQYF.

There are a few counts of this clonotype. The V gene is TRBV7-3, the J gene TRBJ2-2, with a tentative D call TRBD1 (5 bases). Germline V gives CDR1 SGHTA, CDR2 FQGTGA. The CDR3 has 17 amino acids. Trimming pared 5 bases from V and 1 base from J, leaving 17 bases between. The CDR3 sequence: CASSPQGAGLNTGELFF. The CDR3 region has the DNA TGTGCCAGCAGCCCCCAAGGGGCAGGCCTGAACACCGGGGAGCTGTTTTTT. Supplemented by reference TRBV7-3 and TRBJ2-2, the full variable domain reads GAGVSQTPSNKVTEKGKYVELRCDPISGHTALYWYRQSLGQGPEFLIYFQGTGAADDSGLPNDRFFAVRPEGSVSTLKIQRTERGDSAVYLCASSPQGAGLNTGELFFGEGSRLTVL.

This chain connects TRBV20-1 to TRBJ2-7; 7 bases agree with TRBD1. The CDR3 length is 14 residues. Trimming removed 6 bases from V and 0 bases from J; junction bases left unmatched: 8. Germline loops: CDR1 DFQATT, CDR2 SNEGSKA (reference sequence). The CDR3: CSAEGGLSSYEQYF. The CDR3 DNA sequence: TGCAGTGCAGAAGGGGGCCTCAGCTCCTACGAGCAGTACTTC.

The chain carries TRBV4-1 and TRBJ2-7; 10 bases line up with TRBD1. The J segment lost 1 base and the V segment lost 4 bases, leaving 7 bases of the junction unmatched. CDR3 length: 16 amino acids. Looked up from germline, CDR1 is MGHRA and CDR2 is YSYEKL. The CDR3 reads CASSRVRDRGSYEQYF. CDR3 DNA sequence: TGCGCCAGCAGCCGAGTCCGGGACAGGGGATCCTACGAGCAGTACTTC.